These 8 T cell receptor beta chains share one sample of origin, sequenced in a study of Ad26.COV2.S vaccination and SARS-CoV-2 variants. This table comes from immunoSEQ multiplex PCR, and its TCRdb copy is limited to in-frame clones, with some not included. The table records approximately 97,000 clones, roughly 75% of them present only once. Material: peripheral blood, obtained after recovery from COVID-19. The receptors here all came from a human donor who had recovered from COVID-19.

This chain connects TRBV7-2 to TRBJ2-1; TRBD2 agrees at 8 bases. CDR3 length: 16 residues. Germline V gene sequence: CDR1 SGHTA, CDR2 FQGNSA. The V gene end was trimmed by 1 base and the J gene end by 2 bases; junction bases not matched to a gene: 4. CDR3 nucleotides: TGTGCCAGCAGCTTAGGACTCGGGGGGGCCTACAATGAGCAGTTCTTC. Protein: CASSLGLGGAYNEQFF.

The chain couples TRBV7-2 to TRBJ2-7; D is unresolved. CDR3 length: 15 amino acids. The germline V gene has CDR1 SGHTA and CDR2 FQGNSA. Trimming removed 4 bases at V and 5 bases at J, with 18 bases between. In DNA form, the CDR3 reads TGTGCCAGCAGCTCCCCCGGAGAAGCATGGAACGAGCAGTACTTC. Protein: CASSSPGEAWNEQYF. The full variable domain, in which reference TRBV7-2 and TRBJ2-7 provide the parts outside the CDR3, is GAGVSQSPSNKVTEKGKDVELRCDPISGHTALYWYRQSLGQGLEFLIYFQGNSAPDKSGLPSDRFSAERTGGSVSTLTIQRTQQEDSAVYLCASSSPGEAWNEQYFGPGTRLTVT.

V usage is TRBV10-1 and J usage is TRBJ2-3, with TRBD2 matching over 12 bases. Germline V CDR1 and CDR2: WNHNN, SYGVQD (reference sequence). V lost 0 bases to trimming and J lost 7 bases; unmatched junction nucleotides: 8. The CDR3 spans 17 residues. The CDR3 region is CASSESVLAGGPNTQYF. Written as DNA, the CDR3 is TGCGCCAGCAGTGAGTCTGTCCTAGCGGGGGGGCCGAATACGCAGTATTTT.

This clone was seen a few times. The chain employs TRBV18 and TRBJ2-3; D is uncertain. V lost 2 bases and J 0 bases, leaving 6 bases between the germline ends. The CDR3 is made up of 14 amino acids. Germline CDR1 is KGHSH and CDR2 is LQKENI. The chain's CDR3 is CASSPGFSTDTQYF. The CDR3 region has the DNA TGTGCCAGCTCACCAGGCTTTAGCACAGATACGCAGTATTTT.

This clone was seen more than once but under ten times. This rearrangement joins TRBV6-1 to TRBJ1-1; possible D gene TRBD1, 6 bases. This CDR3 is 16 amino acids long. The germline gives CDR1 MNHNS, CDR2 SASEGT. V was cut by 0 bases and J by 3 bases, with 14 bases left in between. The CDR3 nucleotides read TGTGCCAGCAGTGAAGCGATCGACAGGTGGGACACTGAAGCTTTCTTT. As protein: CASSEAIDRWDTEAFF.

The gene calls are TRBV3-1 (or the pseudogene TRBV3-2) and TRBJ1-1, with D possibly matching TRBD1 (6 bases). This CDR3 region has 13 residues. CDR1 LGHDT and CDR2 YNNKEL come from the germline V gene (reference sequence). V was cut by 9 bases and J by 11 bases, with 22 bases left in between. The CDR3 sequence: CARGGQWLESAFF. The CDR3 DNA follows: TGTGCCAGGGGAGGACAGTGGCTCGAATCGGCTTTCTTT.

The rearrangement joins TRBV5-4 to TRBJ2-1, with 12 nucleotides matching TRBD2. Per the germline V gene, CDR1 is SGHNT and CDR2 is YYREEE (reference sequence). V lost 4 bases, J lost 4 bases, and 12 bases stayed unmatched. CDR3 length equals 18 residues. CDR3 in amino acids: CASSNLRQGTSGYNEQFF. In DNA form, the CDR3 reads TGTGCCAGCAGCAATCTTAGGCAGGGGACTAGCGGGTACAATGAGCAGTTCTTC.

This clone was counted once. V and J are TRBV30 and TRBJ1-6; 9 bases align to TRBD1. Germline V lookup: CDR1 GTSNPN, CDR2 SVGIG (reference sequence). V was pared by 5 bases and J by 8 bases, with 7 bases of the junction left unmatched. This CDR3 comprises 14 residues. The CDR3 nucleotides read TGTGCCTGGTTACCGGGACAGGGATATTCACCCCTCCACTTT. The encoded protein is CAWLPGQGYSPLHF.